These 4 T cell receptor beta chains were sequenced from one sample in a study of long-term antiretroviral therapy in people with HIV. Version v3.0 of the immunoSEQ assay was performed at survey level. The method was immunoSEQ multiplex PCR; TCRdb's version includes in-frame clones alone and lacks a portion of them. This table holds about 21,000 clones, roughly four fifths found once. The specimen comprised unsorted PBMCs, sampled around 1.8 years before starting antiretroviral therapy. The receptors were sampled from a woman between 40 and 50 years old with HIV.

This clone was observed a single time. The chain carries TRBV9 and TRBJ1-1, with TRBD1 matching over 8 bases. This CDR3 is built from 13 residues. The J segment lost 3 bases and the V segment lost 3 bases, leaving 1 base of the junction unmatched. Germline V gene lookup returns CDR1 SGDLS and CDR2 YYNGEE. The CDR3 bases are TGTGCCAGCAGCGAGACAGGGGACACTGAAGCTTTCTTT. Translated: CASSETGDTEAFF.

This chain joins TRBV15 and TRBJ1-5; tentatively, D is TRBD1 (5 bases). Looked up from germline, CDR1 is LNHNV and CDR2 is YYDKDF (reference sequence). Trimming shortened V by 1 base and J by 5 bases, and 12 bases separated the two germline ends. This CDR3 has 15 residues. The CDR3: CATSRARQGDQPQHF. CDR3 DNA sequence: TGTGCCACCAGCAGAGCGAGGCAGGGCGATCAGCCCCAGCATTTT.

The CDR3 region has the DNA TGTGCCAGTAGCGGGAGCGCAGATACGCAGTATTTT. Translation gives CASSGSADTQYF. The J gene is TRBJ2-3, the V gene TRBV19, with D tentatively TRBD2 (6 bases). There are 12 residues in the CDR3. The V and J ends lost 6 bases and 4 bases respectively, with 8 bases between them. Germline-derived CDR1 and CDR2 are LNHDA and SQIVND (reference sequence).

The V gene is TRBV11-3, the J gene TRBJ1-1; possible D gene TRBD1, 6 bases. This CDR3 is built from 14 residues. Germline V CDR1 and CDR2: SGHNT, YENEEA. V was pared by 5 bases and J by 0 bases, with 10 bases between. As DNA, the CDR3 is TGTGCCAGCAGCCCCGACAGGATGAACACTGAAGCTTTCTTT. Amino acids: CASSPDRMNTEAFF.